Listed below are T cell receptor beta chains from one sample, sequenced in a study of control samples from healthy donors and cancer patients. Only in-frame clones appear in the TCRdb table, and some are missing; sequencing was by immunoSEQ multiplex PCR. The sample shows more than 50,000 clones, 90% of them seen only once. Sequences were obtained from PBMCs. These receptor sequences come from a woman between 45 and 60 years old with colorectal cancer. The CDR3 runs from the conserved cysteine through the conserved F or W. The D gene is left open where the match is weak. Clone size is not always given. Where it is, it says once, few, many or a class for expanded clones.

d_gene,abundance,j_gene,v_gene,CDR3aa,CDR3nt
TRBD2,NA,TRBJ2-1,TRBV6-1,CASSEWGLAGSSYNEQFF,TGTGCCAGCAGTGAATGGGGGCTAGCGGGTAGCTCCTACAATGAGCAGTTCTTC
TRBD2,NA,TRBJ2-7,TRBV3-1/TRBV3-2,CASSQQTSGRDEQYF,TGTGCCAGCAGCCAGCAAACTAGCGGGAGAGACGAGCAGTACTTC
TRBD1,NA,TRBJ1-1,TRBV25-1,CASTRDSHTEAFF,TGTGCCAGCACCCGGGACAGTCACACTGAAGCTTTCTTT
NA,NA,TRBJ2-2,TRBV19,CASSIDWGYGELFF,TGTGCCAGTAGTATAGATTGGGGTTACGGGGAGCTGTTTTTT
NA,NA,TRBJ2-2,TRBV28,CASSSDIAPTGELFF,TGTGCCAGCAGTTCGGACATTGCCCCCACCGGGGAGCTGTTTTTT
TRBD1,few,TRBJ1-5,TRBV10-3,CAISLGQESNQPQHF,TGTGCCATCAGTCTAGGACAGGAAAGCAATCAGCCCCAGCATTTT
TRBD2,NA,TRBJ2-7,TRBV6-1,CASSDAGRLSYEQYF,TGTGCCAGCAGTGACGCCGGGAGGCTATCCTACGAGCAGTACTTC
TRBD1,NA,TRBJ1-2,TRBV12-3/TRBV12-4,CASSTGQDYGYTF,TGTGCCAGCAGCACGGGACAGGACTATGGCTACACCTTC
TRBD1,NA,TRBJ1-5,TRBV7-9,CASSTSGQGSLSNQPQHF,TGTGCCAGCAGCACCAGTGGACAGGGTTCTCTTAGCAATCAGCCCCAGCATTTT
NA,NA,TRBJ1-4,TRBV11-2,CASSFRSNEKLFF,TGTGCCAGCAGCTTTAGGAGTAATGAAAAACTGTTTTTT
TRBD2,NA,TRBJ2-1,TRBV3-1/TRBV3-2,CASRLAGGGQFF,TGTGCCAGCAGGCTAGCGGGAGGAGGGCAGTTCTTC
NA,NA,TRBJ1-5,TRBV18,CASSPVGAAYQPQHF,TGTGCCAGCTCACCAGTCGGAGCGGCCTATCAGCCCCAGCATTTT
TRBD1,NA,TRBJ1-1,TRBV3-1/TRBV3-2,CASSQDMGQGNTEAFF,TGTGCCAGCAGCCAAGATATGGGACAGGGGAACACTGAAGCTTTCTTT
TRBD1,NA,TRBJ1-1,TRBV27,CASRVDFSGGDTEAFF,TGTGCCAGCAGGGTGGACTTTTCAGGGGGGGATACTGAAGCTTTCTTT
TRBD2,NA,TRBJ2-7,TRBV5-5,CASSRGGATEYEQYF,TGTGCCAGCAGCCGCGGGGGAGCCACAGAATACGAGCAGTACTTC
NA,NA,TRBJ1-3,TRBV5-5,CASSLGGNTIYF,TGTGCCAGCAGCTTAGGTGGAAACACCATATATTTT
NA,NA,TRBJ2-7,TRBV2,CASTRDLAYEQYF,TGTGCCAGCACTCGAGACTTGGCCTACGAGCAGTACTTC
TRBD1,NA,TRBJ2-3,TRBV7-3,CASSSQGSSDTQYF,TGTGCCAGCAGCTCACAGGGGTCATCCGATACGCAGTATTTT
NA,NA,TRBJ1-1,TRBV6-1,CASSEGLAGEAFF,TGTGCCAGCAGTGAAGGTCTGGCAGGCGAAGCTTTCTTT
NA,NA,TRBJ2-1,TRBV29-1,CSVEDSNYHSYNEQFF,TGCAGCGTTGAGGATTCTAACTACCACTCCTACAATGAGCAGTTCTTC
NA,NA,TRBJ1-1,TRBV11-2,CASSYSGGSTEAFF,TGTGCCAGCAGCTACAGTGGGGGATCCACTGAAGCTTTCTTT
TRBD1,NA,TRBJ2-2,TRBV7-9,CASSSNVGQGITGELFF,TGTGCCAGCAGCTCTAACGTGGGACAGGGCATCACCGGGGAGCTGTTTTTT
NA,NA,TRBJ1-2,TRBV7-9,CASSLLVVDGTTYGYTF,TGTGCCAGCAGCTTATTAGTCGTGGATGGGACAACCTATGGCTACACCTTC
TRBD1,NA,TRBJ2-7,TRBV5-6,CASSLYGTGVIDGYEQYF,TGTGCCAGCAGCTTGTACGGGACAGGGGTAATAGACGGTTACGAGCAGTACTTC
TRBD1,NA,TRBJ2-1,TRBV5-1,CASSRPPGQGTGNEQFF,TGCGCCAGCAGTCGCCCTCCGGGACAGGGTACTGGCAATGAGCAGTTCTTC
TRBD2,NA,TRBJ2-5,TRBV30,CAWSVVGGRWETQYF,TGTGCCTGGAGTGTAGTCGGCGGGAGGTGGGAGACCCAGTACTTC
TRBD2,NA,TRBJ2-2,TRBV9,CASSTSPRTSGTTGELFF,TGTGCCAGCAGCACGAGCCCTCGGACTAGCGGGACGACCGGGGAGCTGTTTTTT
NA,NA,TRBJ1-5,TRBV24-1,CATSGKAGPDEAQHF,TGTGCCACCAGTGGTAAGGCAGGGCCTGATGAGGCCCAGCATTTT
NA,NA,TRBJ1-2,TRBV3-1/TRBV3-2,CASSTITGYGYTF,TGTGCCAGCAGCACTATCACAGGTTATGGCTACACCTTC
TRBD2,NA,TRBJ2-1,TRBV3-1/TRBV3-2,CASSSSGGEQFF,TGTGCCAGCAGTTCATCGGGGGGTGAGCAGTTCTTC
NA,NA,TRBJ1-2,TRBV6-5,CASSYGDYGYTF,TGTGCCAGCAGTTACGGGGATTATGGCTACACCTTC
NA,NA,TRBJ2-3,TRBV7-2,CASSLVGRTDTQYF,TGTGCCAGCAGCTTAGTTGGGCGCACAGATACGCAGTATTTT
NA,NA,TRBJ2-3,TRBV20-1,CSARVLDTQYF,TGCAGTGCTAGAGTTCTTGATACGCAGTATTTT
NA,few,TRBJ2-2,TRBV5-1,CASSFLQRVNTGELFF,TGCGCCAGCAGCTTCCTTCAGCGGGTGAACACCGGGGAGCTGTTTTTT
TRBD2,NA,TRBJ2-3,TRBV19,CARGLAGVWDTQYF,TGTGCCAGAGGACTAGCGGGGGTTTGGGATACGCAGTATTTT